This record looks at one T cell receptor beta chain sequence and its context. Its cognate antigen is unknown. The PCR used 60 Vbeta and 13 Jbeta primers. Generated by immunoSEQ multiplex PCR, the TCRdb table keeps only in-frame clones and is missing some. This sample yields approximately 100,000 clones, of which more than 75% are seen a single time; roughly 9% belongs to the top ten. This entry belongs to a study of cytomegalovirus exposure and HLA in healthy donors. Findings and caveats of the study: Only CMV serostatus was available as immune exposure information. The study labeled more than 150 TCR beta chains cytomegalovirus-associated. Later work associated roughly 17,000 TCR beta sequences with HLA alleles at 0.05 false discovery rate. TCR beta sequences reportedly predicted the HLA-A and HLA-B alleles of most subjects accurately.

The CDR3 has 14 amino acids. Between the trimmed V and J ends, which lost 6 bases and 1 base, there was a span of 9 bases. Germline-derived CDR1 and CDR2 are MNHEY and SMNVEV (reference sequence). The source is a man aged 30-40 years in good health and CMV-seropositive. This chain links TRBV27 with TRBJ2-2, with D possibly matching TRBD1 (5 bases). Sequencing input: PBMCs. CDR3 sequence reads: CASRLGQNTGELFF. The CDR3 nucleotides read TGTGCCAGCAGACTCGGACAGAACACCGGGGAGCTGTTTTTT.